This is a list of T cell receptor beta chains from one sample in a study of regulatory T cells in long-lasting Graves disease. Using its own MiXCR run on the multiplex PCR reads, TCRdb lists one record per CDR3 protein. The data contain approximately 540,000 distinct CDR3 sequences, about 11% of them seen just once; the ten biggest clones take up approximately 9%. These data are also associated with another study on T cells in Graves' hyperthyroidism and ophthalmopathy.

This specimen was peripheral blood mononuclear cells (PBMCs), taken at new diagnosis, from a patient treated with antithyroid drugs. The receptors were gathered from a woman younger than 45 with Graves disease. The conserved cysteine and the conserved F or W are not part of the CDR3 here. Fields, in order: V gene, CDR3 protein.

TRBV5-1 | ASSLDRGGGANVLT
TRBV20-1 | SARLAGGPGELF
TRBV7-9 | ASSRSGLDEQF
TRBV6-2/TRBV6-3 | ASSQTAYEAKNIQY
TRBV7-9 | ASSLIMTGDAF
TRBV7-9 | ASSLRTSGSVEQF
TRBV6-2/TRBV6-3 | ASSPRESSGTSQQY
TRBV5-5 | ASSLSYRGSGANVLT
TRBV2 | ASSSTGVAEAF
TRBV28 | ASTNTGTDYEQY
TRBV5-1 | ASSQEQGTEAF
TRBV10-1 | ASSLDMVGEQF
TRBV12-3/TRBV12-4 | ASSYSSDVYNEQF
TRBV29-1 | SAYVPPRGYGANVLT
TRBV6-1 | ASGRSSTGELF
TRBV20-1 | SYRGDSNQPQH
TRBV7-3 | ASSTGGEETQY
TRBV7-9 | ASSSRGRGPYEQY
TRBV28 | ASSLEGKPQH
TRBV19 | ASSDLGLADNEQF
TRBV20-1 | SALAPYEQY
TRBV5-1 | ASSLNVRGVKGTDTQY
TRBV29-1 | SGGRGGGSGTQY
TRBV5-1 | ASSFQVGSNQPQH
TRBV7-2 | ASSPGQGITDTQY
TRBV2 | ASIRQGVVNTEAF
TRBV28 | ASTLGGVVSNQPQH
TRBV6-4 | ASSEGGDQGQPQH
TRBV20-1 | SAALPDGISNEKLF
TRBV2 | ASSPYASGSSNTGELF